This T cell receptor beta chain was documented in a study of T cell repertoires in cytomegalovirus infection. Study-wide points: The ex vivo response was dominated by HLA-C-restricted CMV-specific TCR beta clonotypes.

After removal of 3 bases from V and 0 bases from J, the junction contained 5 bases not matched to a gene. The CDR3 extends over 16 amino acids. One entry per CDR3 protein results from TCRdb running MiXCR on the reads. This table has about 83,000 distinct CDR3 sequences, approximately 43% appearing once. Comments on this clonotype: As yet, its antigen is unknown.

V is TRBV12-3 or TRBV12-4 and J is TRBJ2-7; TRBD2 aligns across 10 bases. This TCR was sampled from a human donor in good health (CMV status not recorded). Some clones in this sample may be carry-over from other donors' samples. This material consisted of CD8+ T cells from cultured PBMCs, taken from culture after CMV antigen stimulation. Written as DNA, the CDR3 is TGTGCCAGCAGTTTGAAAGCGGGAGGGCCCTCCTACGAGCAGTACTTC. This codes for CASSLKAGGPSYEQYF.